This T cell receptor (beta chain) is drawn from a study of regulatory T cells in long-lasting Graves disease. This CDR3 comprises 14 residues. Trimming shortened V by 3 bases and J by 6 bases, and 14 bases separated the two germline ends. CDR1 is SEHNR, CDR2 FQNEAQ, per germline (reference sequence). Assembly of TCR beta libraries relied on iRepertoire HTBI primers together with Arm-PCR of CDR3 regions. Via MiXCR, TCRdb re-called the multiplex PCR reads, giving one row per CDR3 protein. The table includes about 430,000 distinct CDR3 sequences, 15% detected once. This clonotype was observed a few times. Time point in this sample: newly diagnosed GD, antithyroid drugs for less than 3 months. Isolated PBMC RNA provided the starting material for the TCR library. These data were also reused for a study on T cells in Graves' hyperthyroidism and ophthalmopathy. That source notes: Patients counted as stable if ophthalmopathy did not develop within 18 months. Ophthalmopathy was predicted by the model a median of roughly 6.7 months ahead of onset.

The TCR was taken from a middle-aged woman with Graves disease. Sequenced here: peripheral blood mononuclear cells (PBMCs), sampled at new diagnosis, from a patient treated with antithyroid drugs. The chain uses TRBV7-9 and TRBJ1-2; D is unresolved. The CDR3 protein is CASSLLAGKDGYTF. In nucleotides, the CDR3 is TGTGCCAGCAGCTTGTTGGCGGGGAAAGATGGCTACACCTTC. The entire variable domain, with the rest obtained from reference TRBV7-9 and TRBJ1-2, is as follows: DTGVSQNPRHKITKRGQNVTFRCDPISEHNRLYWYRQTLGQGPEFLTYFQNEAQLEKSRLLSDRFSAERPKGSFSTLEIQRTEQGDSAMYLCASSLLAGKDGYTFGSGTRLTVV.